Presented here are 27 T cell receptor beta chains from one specimen sequenced in a study of neurological immune-mediated disorders. MiXCR, applied by TCRdb to the 5' RACE reads, yields one record per CDR3 protein. The sample has more than 60,000 distinct CDR3 sequences, around 3.8% seen once. Sequenced: PBMCs. The receptors shown here come from a woman aged 50 to 60 with multiple sclerosis.

This clonotype turned up a few times. The rearrangement links TRBV5-1 to TRBJ1-1; TRBD1 agrees at 10 bases. V lost 4 bases, J lost 8 bases, and 2 bases stayed unmatched. The CDR3 runs 12 residues. Germline assignment: CDR1 SGHRS and CDR2 YFSETQ. The CDR3 region is CASSLTGGEAFF. The DNA of the CDR3 is TGCGCCAGCAGCCTGACAGGGGGCGAAGCTTTCTTT.

This clonotype was found many times. This rearrangement joins TRBV12-3 or TRBV12-4 to TRBJ2-3; D gene ambiguous. The CDR3 runs 12 residues. V was pared by 3 bases and J by 6 bases, with 7 bases between. The CDR3 loop is CASSFGVDTQYF. CDR3 coding DNA: TGTGCCAGCAGTTTTGGGGTGGATACGCAGTATTTT.

Notes on this clonotype: At one of its ends the junction is not consistent with the germline gene, which may arise from a read error. The V call is TRBV11-2, the J call TRBJ1-5; possible D gene TRBD1, 6 bases. The CDR3 consists of 15 residues. Per germline, CDR1 SGHAT and CDR2 FQNNGV. This chain's CDR3 is CASSATGAQNQPQNF. CDR3 nucleotides: TGTGCCAGCAGCGCGACAGGCGCTCAAAATCAGCCCCAGAATTTT.

This clonotype has a count of ten or more. The chain combines TRBV20-1 with TRBJ2-5, with 7 nucleotides matching TRBD2. With V trimmed by 5 bases and J by 3 bases, 6 bases remained unmatched. The CDR3 spans 13 residues. In germline, CDR1 is DFQATT, CDR2 SNEGSKA (reference sequence). CDR3 sequence reads: CSAPLLAEETQYF. The DNA for the CDR3 is TGCAGTGCTCCCCTCCTAGCGGAAGAGACCCAGTACTTC.

This clonotype was recorded at least ten times. The V and J genes are TRBV3-1 and TRBJ1-5; D is unclear. This CDR3 region has 12 residues. V lost 2 bases to trimming and J lost 4 bases, with 3 bases between them. Looked up from germline, CDR1 is LGHDT and CDR2 is YNNKEL (reference sequence). The DNA of the CDR3 is TGTGCCAGCAGCCAATCGAATCAGCCCCAGCATTTT. Its protein is CASSQSNQPQHF. Using reference TRBV3-1 and TRBJ1-5 for the parts outside the CDR3, the full variable domain is DTAVSQTPKYLVTQMGNDKSIKCEQNLGHDTMYWYKQDSKKFLKIMFSYNNKELIINETVPNRFSPKSPDKAHLNLHINSLELGDSAVYFCASSQSNQPQHFGDGTRLSIL.

Details on this clonotype: A clone one base away is much larger, so this may be a read error. The chain employs TRBV20-1 and TRBJ2-3; maybe TRBD1 (6 bases). Trimming shortened V by 5 bases and J by 0 bases, and 9 bases separated the two germline ends. This CDR3 has 13 amino acids. CDR1 DFQATT and CDR2 SNEGSKA come from the germline V gene (reference sequence). The CDR3: CSAEGQSTDTQYF. As DNA, the CDR3 is TGCAGTGCTGAGGGACAAAGCACAGATACGCAGTATTTT.

This clonotype has a count of ten or more. The chain recombines TRBV12-3 or TRBV12-4 with TRBJ1-2; the D gene is possibly TRBD1 (6 bases). The V gene lost 6 bases and the J gene lost 0 bases, with 11 bases spanning the gap. This CDR3 region has 14 residues. The CDR3 loop reads CASSRRGANYGYTF. The CDR3 region has the DNA TGTGCCAGCAGCCGCAGGGGAGCTAACTATGGCTACACCTTC.

This clonotype appeared many times. The rearrangement joins TRBV18 to TRBJ2-7, with 11 bases fitting TRBD2. Germline CDR1 reads KGHSH; CDR2 reads LQKENI. Trimming at V came to 5 bases and at J to 5 bases, leaving 11 bases not matched to a gene. The CDR3 runs to 16 residues. CDR3 coding DNA: TGTGCCAGCTCATCTCTCCCGGGACTAGCGGTCCACGAGCAGTACTTC. This gives the protein CASSSLPGLAVHEQYF. The full variable domain, in which reference TRBV18 and TRBJ2-7 provide the parts outside the CDR3, is NAGVMQNPRHLVRRRGQEARLRCSPMKGHSHVYWYRQLPEEGLKFMVYLQKENIIDESGMPKERFSAEFPKEGPSILRIQQVVRGDSAAYFCASSSLPGLAVHEQYFGPGTRLTVT.

Ten or more counts support this clonotype. The genes are TRBV10-3 and TRBJ2-2; 7 bases are a match to TRBD1. Germline V gene data show CDR1 as ENHRY and CDR2 as SYGVKD. The CDR3 totals 16 residues. Trimming removed 7 bases from V and 5 bases from J; junction bases left unmatched: 13. The CDR3 spells CAIMGTGADETGELFF. For the CDR3, the DNA is TGTGCCATCATGGGCACAGGGGCTGACGAAACCGGGGAGCTGTTTTTT.

In its sample, this clonotype was seen a few times. The CDR3 sequence: CSAKGLAGSYEQYF. The CDR3 DNA follows: TGCAGTGCCAAGGGACTAGCGGGATCCTACGAGCAGTACTTC. The chain recombines TRBV20-1 with TRBJ2-7; 13 positions agree with TRBD2. Germline-derived CDR1 and CDR2 are DFQATT and SNEGSKA (reference sequence). V lost 6 bases, J lost 1 base, and 3 bases stayed unmatched. The CDR3 has 14 residues.

This chain joins TRBV20-1 and TRBJ2-7; 10 positions agree with TRBD2. The germline V gene encodes CDR1 DFQATT and CDR2 SNEGSKA (reference sequence). The CDR3 totals 17 residues. Trimming cost V 3 bases and J 7 bases; bases outside gene matches: 18. The CDR3 reads CSASGGASGSAYPEQYF. CDR3 nucleotide sequence: TGCAGTGCTAGCGGCGGGGCTAGCGGGAGCGCTTATCCAGAGCAGTACTTC.

This clonotype was found a few times. The chain uses TRBV7-2 and TRBJ2-5; TRBD2 agrees at 10 bases. The CDR3 runs 15 residues. Trimming at V came to 3 bases and at J to 5 bases, leaving 6 bases not matched to a gene. Germline lookup yields CDR1 SGHTA and CDR2 FQGNSA. The CDR3 DNA follows: TGTGCCAGCAGCTTCCCGTTTAGCGGGAGGGAGACCCAGTACTTC. Protein product: CASSFPFSGRETQYF.

This clonotype was detected many times. The gene calls are TRBV27 and TRBJ1-2; TRBD1 matches at 8 bases. CDR1 and CDR2 from the germline V gene are MNHEY and SMNVEV (reference sequence). The trim removed 6 bases at V and 4 bases at J, leaving 13 bases unmatched. The CDR3 is 16 residues long. The CDR3 region has the DNA TGTGCCAGCAGCCCTTATCAGACAGGGGAGATCTATGGCTACACCTTC. As protein: CASSPYQTGEIYGYTF.

In this sample, this clonotype turned up many times. The chain links TRBV29-1 to TRBJ1-3; TRBD1 matches 7 bases. Germline V gene lookup returns CDR1 SQVTM and CDR2 ANQGSEA. Unmatched junction bases numbered 6, after V lost 4 bases and J lost 0 bases. The CDR3 has 15 residues. The CDR3 loop is CSVVQGFNSGNTIYF. Here the CDR3 DNA reads TGCAGCGTTGTACAGGGGTTCAACTCTGGAAACACCATATATTTT.

This clonotype was detected ten times or more. The chain employs TRBV10-3 and TRBJ2-7; 8 bases fit TRBD2. From germline, CDR1 is ENHRY and CDR2 SYGVKD. The junction had 8 bases not matched to a gene; V was cut back by 10 bases and J by 3 bases. The CDR3 extends over 13 amino acids. The DNA for the CDR3 is TGTGCCACAGCGGGAGAAGGAAGCTACGAGCAGTACTTC. It is translated as CATAGEGSYEQYF.

This clonotype was counted at least ten times. V usage is TRBV10-3 and J usage is TRBJ2-5; TRBD1 matches 7 bases. The J segment lost 2 bases and the V segment lost 8 bases, leaving 5 bases of the junction unmatched. CDR1 ENHRY and CDR2 SYGVKD come from the germline V gene. The CDR3 runs 13 residues. CDR3 DNA sequence: TGTGCCATCGGGGACAGCCGTCAAGAGACCCAGTACTTC. Its protein is CAIGDSRQETQYF.

In this sample, this clonotype turned up many times. This chain connects TRBV12-3 or TRBV12-4 to TRBJ2-3; D remains unclear. Trimming removed 3 bases at V and 0 bases at J, with 10 bases between. The CDR3 sequence is 15 residues long. The CDR3 DNA is TGTGCCAGCAGTTTTTTTCAACCGAGCACAGATACGCAGTATTTT. This gives the protein CASSFFQPSTDTQYF.

There are many counts of this clonotype. V is TRBV7-9 and J is TRBJ1-2; no firm D call. The CDR3 length is 12 residues. Per the germline V gene, CDR1 is SEHNR and CDR2 is FQNEAQ (reference sequence). V was clipped by 5 bases and J by 4 bases, with 8 bases between them. CDR3 in amino acids: CASSPSGYGYTF. For the CDR3, the DNA is TGTGCCAGCAGCCCCTCTGGCTATGGCTACACCTTC.

This clonotype was observed many times. The chain joins TRBV5-5 to TRBJ2-2; D is ambiguous. The V and J ends lost 4 bases and 2 bases respectively, with 3 bases between them. Germline-derived CDR1 and CDR2 are SGHKS and YYEKEE (reference sequence). The CDR3 has 12 amino acids. CDR3 nucleotides: TGTGCCAGCAGCCGAAACACCGGGGAGCTGTTTTTT. Translation: CASSRNTGELFF.

This clonotype was detected a few times. This chain uses TRBV29-1 with TRBJ1-2; a possible D gene is TRBD1 (6 bases). The germline gives CDR1 SQVTM, CDR2 ANQGSEA. Between the trimmed V and J ends, which lost 7 bases and 8 bases, there was a span of 20 bases. This CDR3 spans 13 amino acids. The CDR3 region has the DNA TGCAGCGCTGATGGCGGGGGCCATGGGGGCTACACCTTC. It codes for CSADGGGHGGYTF.

The CDR3 bases are TGTGCCACCAGTGACTCGCCAACGGGGGGGAGCAATGAGCAGTTCTTC. Its protein product is CATSDSPTGGSNEQFF. The V gene is TRBV24-1, the J gene TRBJ2-1; 8 bases agree with TRBD2. CDR1 is KGHDR, CDR2 SFDVKD, per germline. J gave up 6 bases and V 4 bases, and 10 bases lay outside the gene matches. The CDR3 sequence is 16 residues long.

Many counts were recorded for this clonotype. This rearrangement joins TRBV20-1 to TRBJ2-6; 10 bases match TRBD1. The CDR3 consists of 16 residues. V lost 4 bases to trimming and J lost 1 base; unmatched junction nucleotides: 4. Per the germline V gene, CDR1 is DFQATT and CDR2 is SNEGSKA (reference sequence). The CDR3: CSATGQGDSGANVLTF. In DNA form, the CDR3 reads TGCAGTGCTACCGGACAGGGGGATTCTGGGGCCAACGTCCTGACTTTC.

The chain links TRBV5-1 to TRBJ2-3; 7 bases align to TRBD1. The CDR3 length is 16 residues. CDR1 is SGHRS, CDR2 YFSETQ, per germline. V trimming: 7 bases; J trimming: 3 bases; junction bases outside the gene matches: 14. The CDR3 sequence: CASRRGTGQPTDTQYF. The CDR3 nucleotides are TGCGCCAGCCGGCGTGGGACGGGACAGCCTACAGATACGCAGTATTTT.

In the case of this clonotype: Just one base apart from a much larger clone, this may be a read error. The chain recombines TRBV20-1 with TRBJ2-3; D call uncertain. This CDR3 spans 14 amino acids. Trimming took 3 bases from V and 1 from J, leaving 11 bases between them. CDR1 is DFQATT, CDR2 SNEGSKA, per germline (reference sequence). The CDR3 bases are TGCAGTGCTAGCTCGGCTAGAGGCACAGATACGCAGTATTTT. As protein: CSASSARGTDTQYF.

This clonotype was seen many times. The rearrangement links TRBV7-2 to TRBJ2-1; D possibly corresponds to TRBD1 (5 bases). The germline CDR1 and CDR2 sequences are SGHTA and FQGNSA. This CDR3 is built from 13 residues. V gave up 5 bases and J gave up 4 bases, with 9 bases separating them. The CDR3 spells CASSPQGYNEQFF. For the CDR3, the DNA is TGTGCCAGCAGCCCGCAGGGTTACAATGAGCAGTTCTTC. Looking up the rest from reference TRBV7-2 and TRBJ2-1 gives the full variable domain: GAGVSQSPSNKVTEKGKDVELRCDPISGHTALYWYRQSLGQGLEFLIYFQGNSAPDKSGLPSDRFSAERTGGSVSTLTIQRTQQEDSAVYLCASSPQGYNEQFFGPGTRLTVL.

This clonotype has a count of ten or more. The chain has TRBV7-2 and TRBJ2-1; D tentatively fits TRBD1 or TRBD2 (6 bases each). CDR3 length: 15 amino acids. The V end lost 2 bases, the J end lost 5 bases, and 13 bases lay between the germline ends. Germline CDR1 reads SGHTA; CDR2 reads FQGNSA. The CDR3 bases are TGTGCCAGCAGCTTAATACGGGGGCTCAACAATGAGCAGTTCTTC. Translating gives CASSLIRGLNNEQFF.

In this sample, this clonotype turned up many times. This rearrangement joins TRBV5-6 to TRBJ2-3, with D perhaps matching TRBD1 or TRBD2 (5 bases each). The germline V and J ends were trimmed by 4 bases and 5 bases, with 20 bases remaining between them. CDR3 size: 16 residues. Per germline, CDR1 SGHDT and CDR2 YYEEEE. CDR3 DNA sequence: TGTGCCAGCAGCACTTTCCGGGACCTCATTAGAGATACGCAGTATTTT. This codes for CASSTFRDLIRDTQYF.